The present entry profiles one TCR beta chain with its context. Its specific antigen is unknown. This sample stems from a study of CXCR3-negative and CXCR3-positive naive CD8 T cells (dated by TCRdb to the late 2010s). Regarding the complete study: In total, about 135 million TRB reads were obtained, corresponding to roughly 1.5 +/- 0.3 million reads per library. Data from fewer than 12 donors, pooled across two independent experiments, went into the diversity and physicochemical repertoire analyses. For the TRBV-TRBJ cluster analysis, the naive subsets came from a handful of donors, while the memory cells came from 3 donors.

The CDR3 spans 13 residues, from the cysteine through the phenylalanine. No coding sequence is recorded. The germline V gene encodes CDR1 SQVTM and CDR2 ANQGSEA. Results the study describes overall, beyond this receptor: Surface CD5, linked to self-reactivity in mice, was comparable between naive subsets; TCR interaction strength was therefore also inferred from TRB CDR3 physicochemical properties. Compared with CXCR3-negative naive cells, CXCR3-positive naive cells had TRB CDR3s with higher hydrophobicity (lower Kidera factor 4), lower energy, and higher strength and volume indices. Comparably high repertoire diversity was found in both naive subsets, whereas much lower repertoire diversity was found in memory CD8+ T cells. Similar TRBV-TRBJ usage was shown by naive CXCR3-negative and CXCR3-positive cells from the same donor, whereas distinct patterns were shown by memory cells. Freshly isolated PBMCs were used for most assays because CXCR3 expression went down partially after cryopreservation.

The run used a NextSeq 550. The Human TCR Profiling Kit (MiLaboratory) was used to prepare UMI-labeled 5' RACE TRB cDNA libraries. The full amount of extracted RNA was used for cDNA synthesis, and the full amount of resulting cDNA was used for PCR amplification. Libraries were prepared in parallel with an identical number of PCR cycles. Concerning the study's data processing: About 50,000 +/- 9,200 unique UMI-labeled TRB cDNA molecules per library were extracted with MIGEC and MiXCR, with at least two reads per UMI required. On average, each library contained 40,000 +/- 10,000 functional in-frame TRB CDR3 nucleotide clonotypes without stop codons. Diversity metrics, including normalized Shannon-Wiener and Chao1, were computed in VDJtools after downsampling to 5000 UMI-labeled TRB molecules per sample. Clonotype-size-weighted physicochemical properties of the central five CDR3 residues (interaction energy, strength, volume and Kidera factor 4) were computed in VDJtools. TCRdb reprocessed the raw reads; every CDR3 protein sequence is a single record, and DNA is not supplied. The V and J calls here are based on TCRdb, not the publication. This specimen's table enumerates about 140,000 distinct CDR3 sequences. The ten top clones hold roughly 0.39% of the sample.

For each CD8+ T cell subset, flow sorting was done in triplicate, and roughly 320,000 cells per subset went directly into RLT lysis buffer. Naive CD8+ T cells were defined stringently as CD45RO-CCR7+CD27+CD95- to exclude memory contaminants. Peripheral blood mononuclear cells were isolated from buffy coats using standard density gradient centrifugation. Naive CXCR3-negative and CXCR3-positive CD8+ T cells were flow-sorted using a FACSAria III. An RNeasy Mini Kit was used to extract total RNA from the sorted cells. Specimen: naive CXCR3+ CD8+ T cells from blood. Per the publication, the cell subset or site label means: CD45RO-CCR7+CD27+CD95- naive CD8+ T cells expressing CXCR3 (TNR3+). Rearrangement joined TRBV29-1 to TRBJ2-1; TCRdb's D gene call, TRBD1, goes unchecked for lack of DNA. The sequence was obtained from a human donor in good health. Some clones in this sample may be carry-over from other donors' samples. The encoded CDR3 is CSGTGDTSREQFF.